This note documents a single T cell receptor beta chain sequence. This sample was taken from a study of T cells after somatic rescue of genetic block. V shed 0 bases and J shed 4 bases, with 8 bases lying between them. Per germline, CDR1 MNHEY and CDR2 SVGAGI. This CDR3 contains 14 residues. The method was immunoSEQ multiplex PCR; TCRdb's version includes in-frame clones alone and lacks a portion of them. The sample holds 50,000 to 60,000 clones; about 96% are singletons and the top ten take roughly 0.077%. The sequencing input was peripheral blood mononuclear cells (PBMCs). This TCR was sampled from a child younger than two. This chain links TRBV6-5 with TRBJ2-3, with D possibly called TRBD1 or TRBD2 (5 bases each). The CDR3 DNA is TGTGCCAGCAGTTACTCGAGAGGGGCAGATACGCAGTATTTT. It specifies CASSYSRGADTQYF.